The clone carrying this TCR beta chain was observed a few times. The junction had 8 bases not matched to a gene; V was cut back by 6 bases and J by 7 bases. The CDR3 runs 13 residues. Germline-derived CDR1 and CDR2 are DFQATT and SNEGSKA (reference sequence). This entry belongs to a study of identical twins. It was template switching that added a universal primer site, and there were unique molecular identifiers on the cDNA. Via MiXCR, TCRdb re-called the 5' RACE reads, giving one row per CDR3 protein. Of some 790,000 distinct CDR3 sequences in the sample, around a sixth are singletons; the top ten hold less than 15%. This same sample was also part of a study on T cells expressing NK-cell markers. That report notes: Dominant NKG2C+ clonotypes in a handful of donors made up roughly 1.0-7.5% of CD8+ T cells. The CD3+CD56-NKG2C+ fraction was also led by these clonotypes in a few donors.

This TCR derives from a woman aged 18-30 years in good health. Sequencing was carried out using PBMCs. The rearrangement joins TRBV20-1 to TRBJ1-4; 7 bases match TRBD1. CDR3 amino acids: CSALDRMGEKLFF. The CDR3 DNA reads TGCAGTGCCTTGGACAGGATGGGTGAAAAACTGTTTTTT.